A single sample is the source of the 14 T cell receptor beta chains below, sequenced in a study of shared clonotypes between healthy human individuals. The data were produced by immunoSEQ multiplex PCR, yet TCRdb's version contains in-frame clones alone and is incomplete. The table includes some 2,000,000 clones, approximately 96% detected once. Material for sequencing was naive CD4+ T cells sorted from blood. The subset is: CD45RA+ positively selected. The source is a man aged 18-30 years in good health.

V is TRBV7-8 and J is TRBJ1-2, with D possibly matching TRBD1 (6 bases). Trimming cost V 5 bases and J 2 bases, with 18 bases left between them. Germline V lookup: CDR1 SGHVS, CDR2 FQNEAQ. The CDR3 contains 16 residues. This chain's CDR3 is CASSPAGGGVNYGYTF. CDR3 nucleotide sequence: TGTGCCAGCAGCCCCGCGGGAGGGGGGGTGAACTATGGCTACACCTTC.

This chain connects TRBV5-1 to TRBJ2-1, with a tentative D call TRBD2 (5 bases). V was cut by 2 bases and J by 6 bases, with 9 bases left in between. CDR3 length: 13 amino acids. Germline V lookup: CDR1 SGHRS, CDR2 YFSETQ. This CDR3 is CASSLLDPNEQFF. CDR3 in DNA: TGCGCCAGCAGCTTACTAGACCCCAATGAGCAGTTCTTC.

This chain links TRBV10-2 with TRBJ1-6; TRBD1 might be the D (5 bases). The CDR3 contains 14 residues. Germline CDR1 is WSHSY and CDR2 is SAAADI. Trimming cost V 4 bases and J 10 bases, with 14 bases left between them. CDR3: CASSVLGDGSPLHF. In DNA form, the CDR3 reads TGCGCCAGCAGTGTTCTAGGGGATGGCTCACCCCTCCACTTT.

This chain connects TRBV5-6 to TRBJ2-3; no clear D. Germline V gene lookup returns CDR1 SGHDT and CDR2 YYEEEE. CDR3 size: 14 residues. Deletions cut 4 bases from V and 0 bases from J, with 9 bases between. DNA for the CDR3: TGTGCCAGCAGCCGAGGTCGGAGCACAGATACGCAGTATTTT. Translated: CASSRGRSTDTQYF.

V is TRBV30 and J is TRBJ2-2; D ambiguous. This CDR3 has 11 residues. The germline CDR1 and CDR2 sequences are GTSNPN and SVGIG (reference sequence). V lost 4 bases and J 7 bases, leaving 7 bases between the germline ends. CDR3 nucleotides: TGTGCCTGGACCCGGGTCGGGGAGCTGTTTTTT. Its translation: CAWTRVGELFF.

CDR3: CASSSDRNEQFF. CDR3 DNA sequence: TGTGCCAGCAGCTCGGATAGGAATGAGCAGTTCTTC. V usage is TRBV6-5 and J usage is TRBJ2-1; D unclear. The germline CDR1 and CDR2 sequences are MNHEY and SVGAGI. The V end was cut by 6 bases, the J end by 7 bases, with 10 bases between. The CDR3 sequence is 12 residues long.

This sequence joins TRBV18 and TRBJ2-7, with 7 bases fitting TRBD1. The CDR3 sequence is 14 residues long. With V trimmed by 6 bases and J by 6 bases, 11 bases remained unmatched. CDR1 is KGHSH, CDR2 LQKENI, per germline. This CDR3 reads CASSLEQGPSEQYF. The DNA of the CDR3 is TGTGCCAGCTCCTTGGAACAGGGGCCCTCCGAGCAGTACTTC.

The chain is built from TRBV6-1 and TRBJ1-5, with D possibly matching TRBD1 (5 bases). Trimming left V 9 bases short and J 2 bases short, with 11 bases between. Germline CDR1 MNHNS, CDR2 SASEGT. The CDR3 covers 13 residues. Here the CDR3 DNA reads TGTGCCAGTACGGGACTAGGCAATCAGCCCCAGCATTTT. Translation: CASTGLGNQPQHF.

The chain has TRBV25-1 and TRBJ2-7, with a weak D call TRBD2 (6 bases). Germline loops: CDR1 MGHDK, CDR2 SYGVNS. The CDR3 extends over 14 amino acids. V gave up 1 base and J gave up 6 bases, with 13 bases separating them. Here the CDR3 DNA reads TGTGCCAGCAGTGAATCCGGCACGCGGGGCGAGCAGTACTTC. It specifies CASSESGTRGEQYF.

This rearrangement joins TRBV5-4 to TRBJ2-7, with D possibly being TRBD2 (6 bases). Germline V gene data show CDR1 as SGHNT and CDR2 as YYREEE (reference sequence). Trimming left V 0 bases short and J 4 bases short, with 14 bases between. The CDR3 is 15 residues long. Here the CDR3 reads CASSLEAGSRYEQYF. In DNA form, the CDR3 reads TGTGCCAGCAGCTTGGAAGCGGGCAGCCGTTACGAGCAGTACTTC.

On this clone itself: A junction end diverges from the germline sequence, so it may reflect a read error. The chain carries TRBV7-9 and TRBJ1-1; D is perhaps TRBD1 (6 bases). CDR3 length: 13 amino acids. The germline CDR1 and CDR2 sequences are SEHNR and FQNEAQ (reference sequence). The CDR3 protein is CASSTQGQSENSF. The CDR3 DNA reads TGTGCCAGCAGCACCCAGGGGCAGTCGGAGAATTCTTTT.

A note on this clone: Germline and junction disagree at one end, which may indicate a read error. This chain joins TRBV7-7 and TRBJ2-5; no definite D call. The CDR3 runs 13 residues. The germline V gene encodes CDR1 SSHAT and CDR2 FNYEAQ (reference sequence). The CDR3: CASSLTPQETQYF. The CDR3 DNA reads TGTGCTAGCAGCTTAACCCCGCAAGAGACCCAGTACTTC.

The chain recombines TRBV6-5 with TRBJ2-3; D assignment may be TRBD1 or TRBD2 (5 bases each). Trimming took off 0 bases at V and 14 bases at J, with 18 bases between the two ends. Germline V gives CDR1 MNHEY, CDR2 SVGAGI. CDR3 length equals 14 residues. In nucleotides, the CDR3 is TGTGCCAGCAGTTACTCGGCAGGGTCGGCCGGGGCGTATTTT. Protein: CASSYSAGSAGAYF.

J is TRBJ1-5 and V is TRBV5-6; no firm D call. V was shortened by 5 bases and J by 6 bases, with 18 bases between the two germline ends. CDR3 length: 15 residues. Germline-derived CDR1 and CDR2 are SGHDT and YYEEEE. CDR3 nucleotide sequence: TGTGCCAGCAGACGGACGTCGCACCCTGGTCAGCCCCAGCATTTT. It codes for CASRRTSHPGQPQHF. Using reference TRBV5-6 and TRBJ1-5 for the parts outside the CDR3, the full variable domain is DAGVTQSPTHLIKTRGQQVTLRCSPKSGHDTVSWYQQALGQGPQFIFQYYEEEERQRGNFPDRFSGHQFPNYSSELNVNALLLGDSALYLCASRRTSHPGQPQHFGDGTRLSIL.